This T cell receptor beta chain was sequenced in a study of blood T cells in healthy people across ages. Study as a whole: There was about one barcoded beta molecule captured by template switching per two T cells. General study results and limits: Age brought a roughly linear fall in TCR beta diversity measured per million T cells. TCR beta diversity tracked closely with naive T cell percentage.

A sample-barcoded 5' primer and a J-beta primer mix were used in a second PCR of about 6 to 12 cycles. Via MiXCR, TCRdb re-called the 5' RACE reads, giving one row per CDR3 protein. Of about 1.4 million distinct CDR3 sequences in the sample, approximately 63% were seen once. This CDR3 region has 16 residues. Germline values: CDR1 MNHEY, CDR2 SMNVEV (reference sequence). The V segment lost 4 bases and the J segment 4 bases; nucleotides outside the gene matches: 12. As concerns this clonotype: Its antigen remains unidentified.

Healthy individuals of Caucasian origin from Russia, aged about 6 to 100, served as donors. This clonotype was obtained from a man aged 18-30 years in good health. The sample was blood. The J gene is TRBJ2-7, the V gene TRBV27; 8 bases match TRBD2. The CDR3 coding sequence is TGTGCCAGCAGTTCCCCCCTAGCGGGCAACCCATACGAGCAGTACTTC. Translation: CASSSPLAGNPYEQYF.